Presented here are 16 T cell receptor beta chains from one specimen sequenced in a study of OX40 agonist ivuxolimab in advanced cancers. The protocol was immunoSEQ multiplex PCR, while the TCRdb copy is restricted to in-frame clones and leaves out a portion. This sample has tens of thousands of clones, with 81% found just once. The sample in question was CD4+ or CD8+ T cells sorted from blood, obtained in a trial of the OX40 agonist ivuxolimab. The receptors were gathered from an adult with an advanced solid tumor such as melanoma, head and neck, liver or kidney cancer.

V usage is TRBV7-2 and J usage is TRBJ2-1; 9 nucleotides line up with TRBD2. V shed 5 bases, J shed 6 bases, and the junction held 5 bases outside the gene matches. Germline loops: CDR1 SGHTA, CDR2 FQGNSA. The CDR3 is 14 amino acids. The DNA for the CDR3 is TGTGCCAGCAGCCCCGGACTAGCGAGCAATGAGCAGTTCTTC. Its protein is CASSPGLASNEQFF.

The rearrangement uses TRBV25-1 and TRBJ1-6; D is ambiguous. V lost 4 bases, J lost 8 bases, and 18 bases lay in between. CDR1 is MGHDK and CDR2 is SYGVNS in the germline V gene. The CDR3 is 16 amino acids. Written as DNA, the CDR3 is TGTGCCAGCAGTGGTGGTAACATCGCCGGATATTCACCCCTCCACTTT. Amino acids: CASSGGNIAGYSPLHF.

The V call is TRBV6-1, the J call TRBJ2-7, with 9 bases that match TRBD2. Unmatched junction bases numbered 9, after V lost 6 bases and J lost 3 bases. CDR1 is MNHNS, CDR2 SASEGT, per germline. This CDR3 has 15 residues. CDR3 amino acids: CASSRPGLASYEQYF. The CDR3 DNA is TGTGCCAGCAGCCGGCCGGGACTAGCAAGCTACGAGCAGTACTTC.

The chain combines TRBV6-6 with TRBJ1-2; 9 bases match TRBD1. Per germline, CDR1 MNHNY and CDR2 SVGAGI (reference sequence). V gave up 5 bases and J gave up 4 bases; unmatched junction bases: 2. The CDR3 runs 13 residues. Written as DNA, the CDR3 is TGTGCCAGCAGTCCGACAGGGGGCTATGGCTACACCTTC. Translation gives CASSPTGGYGYTF.

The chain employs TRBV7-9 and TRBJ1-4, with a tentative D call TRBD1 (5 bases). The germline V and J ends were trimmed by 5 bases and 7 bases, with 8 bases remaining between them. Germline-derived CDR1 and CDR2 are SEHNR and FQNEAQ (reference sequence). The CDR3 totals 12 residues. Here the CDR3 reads CASSTGGEKLFF. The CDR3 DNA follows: TGTGCCAGCAGCACCGGGGGTGAAAAACTGTTTTTT.

CDR3 region: CASGEGHLAKNIQYF. DNA of the CDR3: TGTGCCAGCGGAGAGGGCCACCTAGCCAAAAACATTCAGTACTTC. The chain is built from TRBV27 and TRBJ2-4; tentatively, D is TRBD2 (5 bases). The germline V gene encodes CDR1 MNHEY and CDR2 SMNVEV (reference sequence). This CDR3 comprises 15 residues. Trimming stripped 8 bases from V and 0 bases from J, with 14 bases between.

CDR3 sequence: CATAAGAVHEQYF. As DNA, the CDR3 is TGTGCCACCGCGGCAGGGGCAGTTCACGAGCAGTACTTC. V gene TRBV6-6 combines with J gene TRBJ2-5, with a weak D call TRBD1 (6 bases). The DNA end is a closer match to TRBJ2-7, so the J assignment may be wrong. Germline V lookup: CDR1 MNHNY, CDR2 SVGAGI (reference sequence). The CDR3 has 13 amino acids.

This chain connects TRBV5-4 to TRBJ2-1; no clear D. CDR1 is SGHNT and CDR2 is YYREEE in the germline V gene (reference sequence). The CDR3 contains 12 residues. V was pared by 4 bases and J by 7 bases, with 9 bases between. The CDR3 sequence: CASSIDGNEQFF. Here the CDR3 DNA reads TGTGCCAGCAGCATCGACGGAAATGAGCAGTTCTTC.

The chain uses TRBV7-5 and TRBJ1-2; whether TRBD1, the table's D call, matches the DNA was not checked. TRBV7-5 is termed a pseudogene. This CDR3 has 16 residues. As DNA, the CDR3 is TGTGCCAGCAGCTTTACCGGGACAGGGGAATTAGGAGGCTACACCTTC. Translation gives CASSFTGTGELGGYTF.

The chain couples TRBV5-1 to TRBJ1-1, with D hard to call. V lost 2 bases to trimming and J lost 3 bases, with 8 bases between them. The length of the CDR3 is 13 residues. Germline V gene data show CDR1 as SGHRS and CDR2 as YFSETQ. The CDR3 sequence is CASSFTPDTEAFF. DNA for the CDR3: TGCGCCAGCAGCTTCACGCCCGACACTGAAGCTTTCTTT.

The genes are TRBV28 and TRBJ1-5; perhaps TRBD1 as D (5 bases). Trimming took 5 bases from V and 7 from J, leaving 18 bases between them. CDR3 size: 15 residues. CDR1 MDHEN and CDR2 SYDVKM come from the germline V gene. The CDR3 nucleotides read TGTGCCAGCAGTCCCGGAGCCCGACGGGACCAGCCCCAGCATTTT. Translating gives CASSPGARRDQPQHF.

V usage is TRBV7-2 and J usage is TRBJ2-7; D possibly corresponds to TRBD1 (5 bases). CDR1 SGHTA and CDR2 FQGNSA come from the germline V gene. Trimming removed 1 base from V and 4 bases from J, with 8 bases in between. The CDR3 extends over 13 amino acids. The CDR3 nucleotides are TGTGCCAGCAGCTTAGTAGCAGGGTACGAGCAGTACTTC. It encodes CASSLVAGYEQYF.

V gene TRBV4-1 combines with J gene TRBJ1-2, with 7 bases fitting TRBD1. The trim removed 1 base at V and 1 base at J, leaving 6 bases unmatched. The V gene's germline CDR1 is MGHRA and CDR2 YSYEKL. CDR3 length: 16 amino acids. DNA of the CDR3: TGCGCCAGCAGCCAAGGGGACAGACTATTTAACTATGGCTACACCTTC. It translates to CASSQGDRLFNYGYTF.

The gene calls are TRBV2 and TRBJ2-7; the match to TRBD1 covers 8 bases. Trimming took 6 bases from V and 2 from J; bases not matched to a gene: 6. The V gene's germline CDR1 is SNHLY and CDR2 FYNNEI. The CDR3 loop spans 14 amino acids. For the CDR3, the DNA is TGTGCCAGCAGGGAACAGGGGGTGACCTACGAGCAGTACTTC. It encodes CASREQGVTYEQYF.

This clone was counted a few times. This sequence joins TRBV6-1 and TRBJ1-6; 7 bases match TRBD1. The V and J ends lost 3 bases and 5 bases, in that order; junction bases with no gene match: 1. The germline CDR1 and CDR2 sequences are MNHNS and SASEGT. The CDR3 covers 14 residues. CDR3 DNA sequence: TGTGCCAGCAGTGATGACAGGGATAATTCACCCCTCCACTTT. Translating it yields CASSDDRDNSPLHF.

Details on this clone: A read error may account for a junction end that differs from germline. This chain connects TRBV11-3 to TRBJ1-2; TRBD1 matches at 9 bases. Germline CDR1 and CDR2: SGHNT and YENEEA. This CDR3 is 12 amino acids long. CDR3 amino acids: CASSQGQGIVAF. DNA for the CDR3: TGTGCCAGCAGCCAAGGACAGGGGATAGTCGCCTTC. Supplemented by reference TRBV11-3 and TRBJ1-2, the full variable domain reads EAGVVQSPRYKIIEKKQPVAFWCNPISGHNTLYWYLQNLGQGPELLIRYENEEAVDDSQLPKDRFSAERLKGVDSTLKIQPAELGDSAVYLCASSQGQGIVAFGSGTRLTVV.